These T cell receptor beta chains were read from a single sample in a study of CXCR3-negative and CXCR3-positive naive CD8 T cells. Following a re-call of the 5' RACE reads, TCRdb has one entry per CDR3 protein and lacks DNA. In total, the table holds 6,000 to 8,500 distinct CDR3 sequences. Material for sequencing was naive CXCR3+ CD8+ T cells from blood. These receptors were collected from a human donor in good health. Some clones in this sample may be carry-over from other donors' samples. The CDR3 runs from the conserved cysteine through the conserved F or W. Only part of the rows carry a size: once, few, many, or a class if the clone is expanded.

V	J	size	CDR3
TRBV20-1	TRBJ2-3	medium-sized	CSAREARGGDTQYF
TRBV3-1	TRBJ1-6	.	CASSQAFPGTPTSPLHF
TRBV27	TRBJ2-1	.	CDSRYLSYNEQFF
TRBV29-1	TRBJ2-7	medium-sized	CSVEVRLASAYEQYF
TRBV5-1	TRBJ1-1	.	CASSALHPNTEAFF
TRBV29-1	TRBJ2-7	.	CSVEDGLLNSYEQYF
TRBV20-1	TRBJ2-1	medium-sized	CSARDRIGTRTSLEIDEQFF
TRBV19	TRBJ2-7	medium-sized	CASSPGGSYEQYF
TRBV29-1	TRBJ2-2	medium-sized	CSVPGQVSGELFF
TRBV29-1	TRBJ1-1	medium-sized	CSVGPGGTEAFF
TRBV7-9	TRBJ2-3	.	CASSPRQDTDTQYF
TRBV27	TRBJ2-7	medium-sized	CASSLYGPYEQYF
TRBV29-1	TRBJ2-4	.	CSVVLRGQAAKNIQYF
TRBV29-1	TRBJ2-5	.	CSARGSTQETQYF
TRBV5-1	TRBJ2-5	.	CASSPSVTGTFTPGTQYF
TRBV6-6	TRBJ2-7	.	CAGSESGLTYEQYF
TRBV29-1	TRBJ2-1	.	CSVSGQPNNEQFF
TRBV19	TRBJ1-5	.	CASGTGQEHQPQHF
TRBV12-5	TRBJ2-1	medium-sized	CASGLLHGEASSYNEQFF
TRBV20-1	TRBJ1-2	medium-sized	CSASSQNNYGYTF
TRBV4-1	TRBJ2-1	medium-sized	CASSQTPGRGQRNEQFF
TRBV6-5	TRBJ1-6	medium-sized	CASSSIRSYNSPLHF
TRBV7-8	TRBJ1-5	medium-sized	CASSLAWAGQGHQPQHF
TRBV29-1	TRBJ2-7	.	CSVRPDGYEQYF
TRBV29-1	TRBJ1-1	.	CSVEVAGAGAEAFF
TRBV20-1	TRBJ2-1	.	CSARAARGPSYNEQFF